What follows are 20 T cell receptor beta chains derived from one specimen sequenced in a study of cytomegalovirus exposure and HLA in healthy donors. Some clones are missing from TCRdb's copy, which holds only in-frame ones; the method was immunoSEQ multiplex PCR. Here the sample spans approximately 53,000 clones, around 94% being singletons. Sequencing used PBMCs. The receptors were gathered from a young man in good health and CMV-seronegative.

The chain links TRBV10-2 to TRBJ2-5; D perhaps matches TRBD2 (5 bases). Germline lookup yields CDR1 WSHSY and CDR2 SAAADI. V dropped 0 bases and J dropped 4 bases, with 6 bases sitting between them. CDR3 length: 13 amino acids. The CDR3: CASSESAGETQYF. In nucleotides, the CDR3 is TGCGCCAGCAGTGAGTCGGCGGGAGAGACCCAGTACTTC.

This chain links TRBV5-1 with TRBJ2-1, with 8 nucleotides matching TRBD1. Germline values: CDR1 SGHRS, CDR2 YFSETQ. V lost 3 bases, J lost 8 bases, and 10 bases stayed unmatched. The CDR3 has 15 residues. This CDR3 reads CASSSLQGARDEQFF. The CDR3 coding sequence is TGCGCCAGCAGCTCGCTCCAGGGGGCGCGGGATGAGCAGTTCTTC.

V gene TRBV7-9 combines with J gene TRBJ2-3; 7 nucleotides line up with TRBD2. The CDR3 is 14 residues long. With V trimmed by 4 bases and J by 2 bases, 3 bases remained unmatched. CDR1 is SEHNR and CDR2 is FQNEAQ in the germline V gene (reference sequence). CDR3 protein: CASSSSGTTDTQYF. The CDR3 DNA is TGTGCCAGCAGCTCCAGCGGGACCACAGATACGCAGTATTTT.

The CDR3, as DNA: TGTGCCATCGGAGGAGGGGTACCTAGCACAGATACGCAGTATTTT. Protein: CAIGGGVPSTDTQYF. This chain uses TRBV15 with TRBJ2-3; perhaps TRBD2 as D (6 bases). The CDR3 extends over 15 amino acids. Germline loops: CDR1 LNHNV, CDR2 YYDKDF (reference sequence). V was shortened by 10 bases and J by 0 bases, with 17 bases between the two germline ends.

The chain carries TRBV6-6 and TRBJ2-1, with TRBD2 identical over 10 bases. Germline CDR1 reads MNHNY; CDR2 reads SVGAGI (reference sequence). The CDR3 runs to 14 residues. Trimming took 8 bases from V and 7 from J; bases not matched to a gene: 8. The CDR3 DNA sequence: TGTGCCAGCGGGCCTAGCGGGAGTTTAAATGAGCAGTTCTTC. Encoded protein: CASGPSGSLNEQFF.

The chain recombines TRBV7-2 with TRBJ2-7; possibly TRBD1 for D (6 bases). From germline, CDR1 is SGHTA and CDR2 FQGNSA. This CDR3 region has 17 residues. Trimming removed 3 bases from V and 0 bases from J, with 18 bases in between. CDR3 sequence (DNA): TGTGCCAGCAGCTTCAGGGGACACTTTACCCCCTCCTACGAGCAGTACTTC. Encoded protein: CASSFRGHFTPSYEQYF.

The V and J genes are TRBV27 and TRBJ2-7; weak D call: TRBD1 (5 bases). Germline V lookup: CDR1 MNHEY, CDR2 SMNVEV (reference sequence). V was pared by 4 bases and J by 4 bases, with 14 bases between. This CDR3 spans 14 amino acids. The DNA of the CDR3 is TGTGCCAGCAGTTCTAGACAGACCCCTTACGAGCAGTACTTC. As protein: CASSSRQTPYEQYF.

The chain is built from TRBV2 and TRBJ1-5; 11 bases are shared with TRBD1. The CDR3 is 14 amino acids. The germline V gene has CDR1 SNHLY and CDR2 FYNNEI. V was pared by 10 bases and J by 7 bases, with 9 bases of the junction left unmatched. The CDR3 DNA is TGTGCCACCACCGGGACAGGGGGGGACCAGCCCCAGCATTTT. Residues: CATTGTGGDQPQHF.

The DNA of the CDR3 is TGCAGCGTGGAGGGACAGGGGTTTAGTGAGACCCAGTACTTC. Translating it yields CSVEGQGFSETQYF. The rearrangement links TRBV29-1 to TRBJ2-5; 10 positions match TRBD1. The trim removed 6 bases at V and 5 bases at J, leaving 9 bases unmatched. Germline CDR1 is SQVTM and CDR2 is ANQGSEA. The CDR3 consists of 14 residues.

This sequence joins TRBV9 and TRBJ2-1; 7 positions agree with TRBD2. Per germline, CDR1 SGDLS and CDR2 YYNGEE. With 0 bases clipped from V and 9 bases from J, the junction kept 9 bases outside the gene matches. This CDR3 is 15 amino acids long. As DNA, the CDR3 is TGTGCCAGCAGCGTAGAAATCCACGGGGGGAGTGAGCAGTTCTTC. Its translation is CASSVEIHGGSEQFF.

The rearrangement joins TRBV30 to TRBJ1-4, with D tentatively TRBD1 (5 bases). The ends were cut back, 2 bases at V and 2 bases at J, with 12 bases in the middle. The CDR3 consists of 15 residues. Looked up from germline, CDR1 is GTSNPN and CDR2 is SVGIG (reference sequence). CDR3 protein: CAWSFVQGTNEKLFF. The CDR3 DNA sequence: TGTGCCTGGAGTTTCGTCCAGGGCACTAATGAAAAACTGTTTTTT.

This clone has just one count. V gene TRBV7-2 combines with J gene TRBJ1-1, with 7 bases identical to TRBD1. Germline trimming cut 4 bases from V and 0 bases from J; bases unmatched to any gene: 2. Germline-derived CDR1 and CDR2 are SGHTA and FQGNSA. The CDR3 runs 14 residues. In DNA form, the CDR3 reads TGTGCCAGCAGCTCGACAGGGTTGAACACTGAAGCTTTCTTT. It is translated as CASSSTGLNTEAFF.

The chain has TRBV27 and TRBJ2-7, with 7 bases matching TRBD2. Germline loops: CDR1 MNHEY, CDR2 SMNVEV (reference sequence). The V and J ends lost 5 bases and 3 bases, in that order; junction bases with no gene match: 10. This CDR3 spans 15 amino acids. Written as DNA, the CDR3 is TGTGCCAGCAGTCCTCGGGTAGCGGGCAACTACGAGCAGTACTTC. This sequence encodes CASSPRVAGNYEQYF.

CDR3 in amino acids: CASSLEQAGANVLTF. The DNA for the CDR3 is TGTGCCAGCAGCTTAGAGCAAGCTGGGGCCAACGTCCTGACTTTC. This chain connects TRBV7-9 to TRBJ2-6, with D hard to call. The length of the CDR3 is 15 residues. The V gene's germline CDR1 is SEHNR and CDR2 FQNEAQ (reference sequence). V lost 1 base, J lost 2 bases, and 6 bases lay in between.

Here the CDR3 DNA reads TGTGCCAGCAGCCTAGCGGGAGCCCCCACAGATACGCAGTATTTT. It yields the protein CASSLAGAPTDTQYF. The V and J genes are TRBV11-2 and TRBJ2-3; 10 bases agree with TRBD2. Germline V gene data show CDR1 as SGHAT and CDR2 as FQNNGV. CDR3 size: 15 residues. Trimming at V came to 5 bases and at J to 2 bases, leaving 4 bases not matched to a gene.

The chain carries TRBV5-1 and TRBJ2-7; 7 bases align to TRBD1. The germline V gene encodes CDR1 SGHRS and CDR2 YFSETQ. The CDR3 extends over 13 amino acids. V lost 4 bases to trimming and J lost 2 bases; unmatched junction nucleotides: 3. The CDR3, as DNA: TGCGCCAGCAGCGACGGGACAGCCTACGAGCAGTACTTC. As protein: CASSDGTAYEQYF.

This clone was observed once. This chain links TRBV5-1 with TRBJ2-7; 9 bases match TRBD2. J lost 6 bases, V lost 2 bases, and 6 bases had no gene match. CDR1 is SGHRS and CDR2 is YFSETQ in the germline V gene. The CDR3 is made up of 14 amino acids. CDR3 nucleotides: TGCGCCAGCAGCTTAACGGGACTAGCCCGCGAGCAGTACTTC. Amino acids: CASSLTGLAREQYF.

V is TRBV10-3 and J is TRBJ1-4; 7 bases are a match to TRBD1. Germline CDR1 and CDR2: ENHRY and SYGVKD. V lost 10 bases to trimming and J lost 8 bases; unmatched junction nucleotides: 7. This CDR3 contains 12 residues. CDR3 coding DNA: TGTGCCACCTCCGGGACAGCGGAAAAACTGTTTTTT. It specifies CATSGTAEKLFF.

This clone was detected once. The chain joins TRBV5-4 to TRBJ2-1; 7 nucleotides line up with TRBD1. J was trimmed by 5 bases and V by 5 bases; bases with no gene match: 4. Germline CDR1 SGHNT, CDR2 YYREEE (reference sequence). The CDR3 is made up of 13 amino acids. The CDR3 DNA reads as TGTGCCAGCAGACCGGGACAGAACAATGAGCAGTTCTTC. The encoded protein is CASRPGQNNEQFF.

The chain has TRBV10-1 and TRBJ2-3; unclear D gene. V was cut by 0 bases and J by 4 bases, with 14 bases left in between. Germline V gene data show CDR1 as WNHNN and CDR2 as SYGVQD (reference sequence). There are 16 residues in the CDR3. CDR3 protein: CASSESRYESPDTQYF. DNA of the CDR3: TGCGCCAGCAGTGAGTCGAGATATGAAAGCCCAGATACGCAGTATTTT.